This T cell receptor (beta chain) stems from a study of glioma-infiltrating T cells. Notes on the study in general: Gliomas, especially low-grade, showed above-expected tissue-blood divergence; non-neoplastic patients showed below. Tissue and blood shared very few CDR3 sequences.

TCR alpha and beta CDR3 regions were amplified from RNA using iRepertoire nested multiplex PCR. Tissue mRNA or PBMC total RNA, roughly 85-450 ng, went into one-step reverse transcription and amplification. TCRdb used MiXCR to reprocess the multiplex PCR reads, holding one entry per CDR3 protein. The sample shows approximately 120,000 distinct CDR3 sequences, less than 30% of them seen only once. This clonotype was seen a single time. The antigen remains unidentified. Sequencing was done on a sample of glioma tissue, nonneoplastic brain tissue, or PBMCs (not recorded which). This receptor was obtained from a human donor with low-grade glioma or glioblastoma, undergoing nonglioma brain surgery, or in good health (not recorded which).

CDR3 nucleotides: TGCGCCAGCAGCCAAGATCACCGGGGGGCCTTCACAGATACGCAGTATTTT. Translation: CASSQDHRGAFTDTQYF. The gene calls are TRBV4-1 and TRBJ2-3; D might be TRBD2 (7 bases). Between the trimmed V and J ends, which lost 0 bases and 2 bases, there was a span of 15 bases. The germline gives CDR1 MGHRA, CDR2 YSYEKL. CDR3 size: 17 residues.